The clone carrying this TCR beta chain was observed a single time. These data come from a study of cytomegalovirus exposure and HLA in healthy donors. Study-level information: The approximately 110 validation repertoires were reported in a later analysis to have been generated on the same platform as the roughly 700 first-cohort repertoires.

The CDR3 has 14 amino acids. The germline V gene has CDR1 ENHRY and CDR2 SYGVKD. With 4 bases clipped from V and 7 bases from J, the junction kept 5 bases outside the gene matches. Repertoires were generated with immunoSEQ multiplex PCR, while TCRdb's copy carries only in-frame clones and drops some. The sample holds about 180,000 clones, roughly 85% seen once. The chain carries TRBV10-3 and TRBJ1-2; 11 bases align to TRBD1. The sample was PBMCs. The TCR comes from a man between 18 and 29 years old in good health and CMV-seropositive. CDR3 residues: CAISGGQGGGGYTF. The CDR3 DNA reads TGTGCCATCAGTGGGGGACAGGGGGGAGGTGGCTACACCTTC.